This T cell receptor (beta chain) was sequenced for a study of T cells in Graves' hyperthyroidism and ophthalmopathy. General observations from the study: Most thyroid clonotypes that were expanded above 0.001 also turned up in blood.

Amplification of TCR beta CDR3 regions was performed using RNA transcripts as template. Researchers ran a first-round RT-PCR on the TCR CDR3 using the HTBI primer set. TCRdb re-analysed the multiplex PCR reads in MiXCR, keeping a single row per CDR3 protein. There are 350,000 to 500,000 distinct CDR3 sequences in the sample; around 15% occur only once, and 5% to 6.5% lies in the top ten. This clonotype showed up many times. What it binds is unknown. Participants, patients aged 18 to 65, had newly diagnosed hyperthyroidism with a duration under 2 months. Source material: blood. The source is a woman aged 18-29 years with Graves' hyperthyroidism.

CDR3 DNA: TGTGCCAGCACCCATTGGAACGACGTGACAGATACGCAGTATTTT. This sequence encodes CASTHWNDVTDTQYF. V is TRBV5-6 and J is TRBJ2-3; no reliable D call. There are 15 residues in the CDR3. V dropped 6 bases and J dropped 3 bases, with 17 bases sitting between them. Germline V gives CDR1 SGHDT, CDR2 YYEEEE.